One and the same sample provided the 18 T cell receptor beta chains below, sequenced in a study of CD8+CD57+ T cells in acquired aplastic anemia. Genomic DNA acted as the template from which TCR beta VDJ combination and CDR3 sequence profiling were carried out. One entry per CDR3 protein results from TCRdb running MiXCR on the reads. The table lists around 430,000 distinct CDR3 sequences, around 30% of them singletons. By flow cytometry, patients selected for sequencing had shown an expansion of CD8+CD57+ cells. Sequenced: sorted CD4+, CD8+, or CD8+CD57+ T cells (not recorded which) from PBMCs. The receptors were sampled from a human donor with aplastic anemia.

On this clonotype itself: Germline and junction disagree at one end, which may indicate a read error. The V and J genes are TRBV19 and TRBJ2-6; perhaps TRBD2 as D (6 bases). The CDR3 length is 15 residues. Per germline, CDR1 LNHDA and CDR2 SQIVND (reference sequence). This CDR3 is CASSIAGVGANVLTF. CDR3 bases: TGTGCCAGTAGTATAGCGGGGGTCGGGGCCAACGTCTTGACTTTC.

At least ten counts were recorded for this clonotype. CDR3 sequence (DNA): TGCGCCAGCAGCCAAGCACCCATTAATTCACCCCTCCACTTT. Translating gives CASSQAPINSPLHF. The J gene is TRBJ1-6, the V gene TRBV4-1; D gene uncertain. The CDR3 is 14 amino acids. V was clipped by 1 base and J by 6 bases, with 7 bases between them. Germline V lookup: CDR1 MGHRA, CDR2 YSYEKL.

This clonotype was seen repeatedly, ten times or more. V usage is TRBV7-2 and J usage is TRBJ1-2, with no clear D. V was pared by 1 base and J by 7 bases, with 10 bases between. The CDR3 runs to 13 residues. Germline V lookup: CDR1 SGHTA, CDR2 FQGNSA. CDR3 in DNA: TGTGCCAGCAGCTTAGTGGCAGGCGGTGGCTACACCTTC. Encoded protein: CASSLVAGGGYTF.

At least ten counts were recorded for this clonotype. This chain links TRBV24-1 with TRBJ2-3; 7 bases map to TRBD1. Germline V gene sequence: CDR1 KGHDR, CDR2 SFDVKD. The junction had 3 bases not matched to a gene; V was cut back by 3 bases and J by 4 bases. This CDR3 comprises 14 residues. CDR3 DNA: TGTGCCACCAGTGATAGAGGGGGCCCAGATACGCAGTATTTT. This codes for CATSDRGGPDTQYF.

V usage is TRBV6-1 and J usage is TRBJ1-4; no clear D. V was cut by 3 bases and J by 8 bases, with 7 bases left in between. Germline CDR1 reads MNHNS; CDR2 reads SASEGT. This CDR3 has 12 amino acids. The CDR3 nucleotides are TGTGCCAGCAGTGAGAGGGCAGAAAAACTGTTTTTT. It is translated as CASSERAEKLFF.

This clonotype appeared many times. The chain uses TRBV7-2 and TRBJ2-7; D is unclear. The CDR3 is 12 amino acids. The V gene's germline CDR1 is SGHTA and CDR2 FQGNSA. V was pared by 5 bases and J by 3 bases, with 8 bases between. The CDR3 spells CASSQSFYEQYF. CDR3 nucleotide sequence: TGTGCCAGCAGCCAAAGCTTCTACGAGCAGTACTTC.

As for this clonotype: A much larger clone sits a single nucleotide away, making a read error possible. V is TRBV15 and J is TRBJ2-3; D is perhaps TRBD2 (6 bases). V lost 0 bases, J lost 2 bases, and 12 bases lay in between. The germline V gene encodes CDR1 LNHNV and CDR2 YYDKDF (reference sequence). The CDR3 runs to 16 residues. CDR3 in amino acids: CATSRDSRGPTDTQYF. Written as DNA, the CDR3 is TGTGCCACCAGCAGAGATTCGCGGGGACCCACAGATACGCAGTATTTT. The complete variable domain, with remaining parts taken from reference TRBV15 and TRBJ2-3, reads DAMVIQNPRYQVTQFGKPVTLSCSQTLNHNVMYWYQQKSSQAPKLLFHYYDKDFNNEADTPDNFQSRRPNTSFCFLDIRSPGLGDTAMYLCATSRDSRGPTDTQYFGPGTRLTVL.

V usage is TRBV2 and J usage is TRBJ2-1; D is perhaps TRBD1 (5 bases). The ends were cut back, 6 bases at V and 0 bases at J, with 12 bases in the middle. The CDR3 is made up of 15 amino acids. Germline V lookup: CDR1 SNHLY, CDR2 FYNNEI. The CDR3: CASRPTANSYNEQFF. In DNA form, the CDR3 reads TGTGCCAGCAGACCGACAGCTAACTCCTACAATGAGCAGTTCTTC.

There are a few counts of this clonotype. The V and J genes are TRBV2 and TRBJ2-1; either TRBD1 or TRBD2 may fit D (5 bases each). Germline V gene lookup returns CDR1 SNHLY and CDR2 FYNNEI. The ends were cut back, 5 bases at V and 1 base at J, with 12 bases in the middle. The CDR3 contains 15 residues. CDR3 in amino acids: CASSYGAVSYNEQFF. The CDR3 DNA follows: TGTGCCAGCAGTTACGGGGCCGTTTCCTACAATGAGCAGTTCTTC.

The chain is built from TRBV2 and TRBJ1-1; no clear D. CDR1 and CDR2 (germline): SNHLY, FYNNEI. CDR3 length equals 14 residues. V lost 6 bases and J 0 bases, leaving 11 bases between the germline ends. CDR3 DNA: TGTGCCAGCAGCCTTTCCTACATGAACACTGAAGCTTTCTTT. Encoded protein: CASSLSYMNTEAFF.

The table lists this clonotype with a count of one. V gene TRBV25-1 combines with J gene TRBJ2-1, with TRBD2 identical over 7 bases. This CDR3 contains 19 residues. The V gene end was trimmed by 5 bases and the J gene end by 0 bases; junction bases not matched to a gene: 16. Per germline, CDR1 MGHDK and CDR2 SYGVNS. The CDR3 protein is CASSQSGLAALSSYNEQFF. The CDR3 DNA sequence: TGTGCCAGCAGTCAAAGTGGCCTAGCGGCCTTGAGCTCCTACAATGAGCAGTTCTTC.

This clonotype was seen more than once but under ten times. The rearrangement links TRBV11-1 to TRBJ2-5; 8 nucleotides match TRBD2. CDR3 length equals 14 residues. Germline V gene lookup returns CDR1 SGHAT and CDR2 FQDESV (reference sequence). Germline trimming cut 4 bases from V and 5 bases from J; bases unmatched to any gene: 6. The CDR3 sequence: CASSSRGAEETQYF. In nucleotides, the CDR3 is TGTGCCAGCAGCTCGCGGGGGGCCGAGGAGACCCAGTACTTC.

The chain uses TRBV10-3 and TRBJ2-1, with 11 bases fitting TRBD1. The CDR3 has 14 residues. With 7 bases clipped from V and 8 bases from J, the junction kept 7 bases outside the gene matches. Germline loops: CDR1 ENHRY, CDR2 SYGVKD. The CDR3 DNA reads TGTGCCATCACCCCGGACAGGGGGCTAGATGAGCAGTTCTTC. Protein: CAITPDRGLDEQFF.

This clonotype has ten or more counts. The DNA for the CDR3 is TGTGCCAGCAGCTTAGGACAGGGTGTTAGGTCACCCCTCCACTTT. Translation: CASSLGQGVRSPLHF. The genes are TRBV7-2 and TRBJ1-6; 7 nucleotides agree with TRBD1. This CDR3 spans 15 amino acids. V gave up 1 base and J gave up 10 bases; unmatched junction bases: 7. Germline V CDR1 and CDR2: SGHTA, FQGNSA.

V gene TRBV30 combines with J gene TRBJ1-3; possibly TRBD1 for D (5 bases). The CDR3 length is 15 residues. The germline V gene encodes CDR1 GTSNPN and CDR2 SVGIG (reference sequence). V lost 1 base and J 0 bases, leaving 10 bases between the germline ends. CDR3 in amino acids: CAWSATAISGNTIYF. CDR3 nucleotides: TGTGCCTGGAGTGCGACAGCGATCTCTGGAAACACCATATATTTT.

This chain links TRBV4-1 with TRBJ2-7; a weak D match, TRBD2 (5 bases). The germline V gene encodes CDR1 MGHRA and CDR2 YSYEKL. The V end lost 1 base, the J end lost 2 bases, and 9 bases lay between the germline ends. The CDR3 loop spans 14 amino acids. This CDR3 reads CASSQAPGTYEQYF. The CDR3 bases are TGCGCCAGCAGCCAAGCCCCGGGAACCTACGAGCAGTACTTC.

This clonotype was seen at least ten times. The V gene is TRBV11-2, the J gene TRBJ2-7; D unclear. Trimming left V 0 bases short and J 2 bases short, with 11 bases between. The CDR3 extends over 15 amino acids. Germline V gene sequence: CDR1 SGHAT, CDR2 FQNNGV. Here the CDR3 reads CASSLEPQMAYEQYF. The CDR3 region has the DNA TGTGCCAGCAGCTTAGAACCACAGATGGCCTACGAGCAGTACTTC.

This clonotype has just a few counts. The chain carries TRBV19 and TRBJ2-7; the match to TRBD2 covers 13 bases. The CDR3 has 12 residues. V shed 11 bases and J 5 bases; nucleotides not matched to a gene: 3. CDR1 is LNHDA, CDR2 SQIVND, per germline (reference sequence). The CDR3: CALLAGGHEQYF. The CDR3 DNA reads as TGTGCCCTACTAGCGGGGGGGCACGAGCAGTACTTC. The full variable domain, its missing parts supplied by reference TRBV19 and TRBJ2-7, is DGGITQSPKYLFRKEGQNVTLSCEQNLNHDAMYWYRQDPGQGLRLIYYSQIVNDFQKGDIAEGYSVSREKKESFPLTVTSAQKNPTAFYLCALLAGGHEQYFGPGTRLTVT.